These 18 T cell receptor beta chains share one sample of origin, sequenced in a study of cytomegalovirus exposure and HLA in healthy donors. PCR primers comprised 60 Vbeta and 13 Jbeta primers. TCRdb's copy holds only in-frame clones and misses some; the assay was immunoSEQ multiplex PCR. Of roughly 140,000 clones listed, roughly 87% are singletons. The sequenced sample consisted of PBMCs. The source of these receptors is a man between 25 and 39 years old in good health and CMV-seropositive.

The chain links TRBV5-6 to TRBJ2-5, with 8 bases lining up with TRBD1. The J call may be wrong; the DNA end is better matched by TRBJ2-7. The CDR3 totals 14 residues. From germline, CDR1 is SGHDT and CDR2 YYEEEE. The CDR3 DNA sequence: TGTGCCAGCAGCTTGGGCAGGGGGCGGTACGAGCAGTACTTC. Its translation is CASSLGRGRYEQYF.

This clone was recorded only once. The V call is TRBV4-1, the J call TRBJ1-1, with D tentatively TRBD1 (5 bases). Germline values: CDR1 MGHRA, CDR2 YSYEKL. V was clipped by 3 bases and J by 2 bases, with 13 bases between them. This CDR3 is built from 15 residues. The CDR3 nucleotides are TGCGCCAGCAGCCACAGAGTGGGGGGAAACACTGAAGCTTTCTTT. Translation gives CASSHRVGGNTEAFF.

This clone appeared a few times. The gene calls are TRBV19 and TRBJ1-6; D is uncertain. Trimming removed 0 bases from V and 10 bases from J, with 4 bases in between. Germline CDR1 reads LNHDA; CDR2 reads SQIVND (reference sequence). The CDR3 totals 12 residues. CDR3 in amino acids: CASSIESSPLHF. The DNA of the CDR3 is TGTGCCAGTAGTATAGAATCATCACCCCTCCACTTT.

This clone was recorded only once. This sequence joins TRBV5-1 and TRBJ2-1, with D possibly matching TRBD2 (5 bases). Germline-derived CDR1 and CDR2 are SGHRS and YFSETQ. V was shortened by 4 bases and J by 8 bases, with 13 bases between the two germline ends. The CDR3 is 13 residues long. CDR3 coding DNA: TGCGCCAGCAGCGCGGACTTTTTCTATGAGCAGTTCTTC. Translation gives CASSADFFYEQFF.

The J gene is TRBJ2-5, the V gene TRBV5-1; 9 bases are a match to TRBD1. The CDR3 totals 14 residues. Looked up from germline, CDR1 is SGHRS and CDR2 is YFSETQ. Losses at the gene ends were 0 bases for V and 9 bases for J; bases not matched to a gene: 6. In nucleotides, the CDR3 is TGCGCCAGCAGCTTGGGACAGGGGGGGCAGGCCCAGTACTTC. Translation: CASSLGQGGQAQYF.

This clone occurred once. J is TRBJ2-5 and V is TRBV6-5, with TRBD1 as a possible D gene (6 bases). V lost 7 bases, J lost 7 bases, and 16 bases lay in between. The V gene's germline CDR1 is MNHEY and CDR2 SVGAGI. This CDR3 spans 13 amino acids. The CDR3: CASTGQSWGTQYF. In DNA, the CDR3 is TGTGCCAGCACCGGACAGTCCTGGGGGACCCAGTACTTC.

This chain links TRBV2 with TRBJ1-2; D gene ambiguous. CDR1 and CDR2 from the germline V gene are SNHLY and FYNNEI. The V end was cut by 1 base, the J end by 0 bases, with 12 bases between. CDR3 length: 16 residues. The CDR3 DNA is TGTGCCAGCAGTGAAGAGTTAGTCCGAGCTAACTATGGCTACACCTTC. Protein product: CASSEELVRANYGYTF.

CDR3 protein: CASSLAGGSSYEQYF. Here the CDR3 DNA reads TGTGCCAGCAGTTTAGCGGGAGGGAGCAGCTACGAGCAGTACTTC. The J gene is TRBJ2-7, the V gene TRBV28, with TRBD2 matching over 9 bases. Trimming at V came to 2 bases and at J to 3 bases, leaving 5 bases not matched to a gene. CDR3 size: 15 residues. Germline V lookup: CDR1 MDHEN, CDR2 SYDVKM.

V usage is TRBV27 and J usage is TRBJ2-5; D perhaps matches TRBD1 (6 bases). The CDR3 contains 11 residues. V was trimmed by 3 bases and J by 7 bases, leaving 6 bases between them. Germline V CDR1 and CDR2: MNHEY, SMNVEV (reference sequence). The CDR3 DNA is TGTGCCAGCAGTTTCAGGGGGACCCAGTACTTC. Translated: CASSFRGTQYF.

The chain has TRBV11-2 and TRBJ1-6; D is possibly TRBD1 (6 bases). Germline V CDR1 and CDR2: SGHAT, FQNNGV. CDR3 size: 14 residues. V dropped 1 base and J dropped 9 bases, with 10 bases sitting between them. The CDR3 reads CASSLARGTSPLHF. The CDR3 coding sequence is TGTGCCAGCAGCTTAGCCAGGGGTACTTCACCCCTCCACTTT. Supplemented by reference TRBV11-2 and TRBJ1-6, the full variable domain reads EAGVAQSPRYKIIEKRQSVAFWCNPISGHATLYWYQQILGQGPKLLIQFQNNGVVDDSQLPKDRFSAERLKGVDSTLKIQPAKLEDSAVYLCASSLARGTSPLHFGNGTRLTVT.

V and J are TRBV7-2 and TRBJ2-1, with unresolved D. The germline V gene encodes CDR1 SGHTA and CDR2 FQGNSA. The CDR3 is 16 residues long. Deletions cut 4 bases from V and 0 bases from J, with 13 bases between. In nucleotides, the CDR3 is TGTGCCAGCAGCTCCTTTAGCTCTAGCTCCTACAATGAGCAGTTCTTC. Amino acids: CASSSFSSSSYNEQFF. Using reference TRBV7-2 and TRBJ2-1 for the parts outside the CDR3, the full variable domain is GAGVSQSPSNKVTEKGKDVELRCDPISGHTALYWYRQSLGQGLEFLIYFQGNSAPDKSGLPSDRFSAERTGGSVSTLTIQRTQQEDSAVYLCASSSFSSSSYNEQFFGPGTRLTVL.

This clone was counted many times. This chain connects TRBV4-1 to TRBJ2-1, with D unresolved. The CDR3 covers 12 residues. Trimming pared 4 bases from V and 8 bases from J, leaving 9 bases between. Germline V CDR1 and CDR2: MGHRA, YSYEKL. For the CDR3, the DNA is TGCGCCAGCAGCCGCCTAGGCGATGAGCAGTTCTTC. This gives the protein CASSRLGDEQFF.

The chain is built from TRBV5-1 and TRBJ2-5; 7 positions agree with TRBD1. The germline gives CDR1 SGHRS, CDR2 YFSETQ. The CDR3 is 15 amino acids. V gave up 3 bases and J gave up 5 bases; unmatched junction bases: 10. The CDR3 DNA is TGCGCCAGCAGCTCAACGACAGGGAAAGCTGAGACCCAGTACTTC. Protein product: CASSSTTGKAETQYF.

The chain carries TRBV14 and TRBJ1-1, with D hard to call. Trimming took off 2 bases at V and 8 bases at J, with 9 bases between the two ends. The germline V gene has CDR1 SGHDN and CDR2 FVKESK. The CDR3 runs 12 residues. In nucleotides, the CDR3 is TGTGCCAGCAGCCAATATCTTAGAGAAGCTTTCTTT. Residues: CASSQYLREAFF.

The rearrangement uses TRBV19 and TRBJ1-4, with 7 nucleotides matching TRBD1. The CDR3 length is 15 residues. Germline values: CDR1 LNHDA, CDR2 SQIVND (reference sequence). The J segment lost 4 bases and the V segment lost 9 bases, leaving 11 bases of the junction unmatched. CDR3 in amino acids: CASNKGQTYNEKLFF. CDR3 bases: TGTGCCAGCAATAAGGGACAGACTTATAATGAAAAACTGTTTTTT.

The V gene is TRBV7-2, the J gene TRBJ2-7, with D tentatively TRBD1 (6 bases). This CDR3 is built from 15 residues. CDR1 is SGHTA, CDR2 FQGNSA, per germline. Between the trimmed V and J ends, which lost 3 bases and 1 base, there was a span of 13 bases. This CDR3 is CASSFAQGISYEQYF. Written as DNA, the CDR3 is TGTGCCAGCAGCTTCGCGCAGGGGATATCCTACGAGCAGTACTTC.

The genes are TRBV5-1 and TRBJ1-2; 7 bases are shared with TRBD1. The CDR3 is 14 residues long. Germline CDR1 reads SGHRS; CDR2 reads YFSETQ. The V gene end was trimmed by 4 bases and the J gene end by 5 bases; junction bases not matched to a gene: 8. As DNA, the CDR3 is TGCGCCAGCAGCCCCCAAGGGGACAGATATGGCTACACCTTC. Translated, it gives CASSPQGDRYGYTF. Full variable domain (remainder filled in from reference TRBV5-1 and TRBJ1-2): KAGVTQTPRYLIKTRGQQVTLSCSPISGHRSVSWYQQTPGQGLQFLFEYFSETQRNKGNFPGRFSGRQFSNSRSEMNVSTLELGDSALYLCASSPQGDRYGYTFGSGTRLTVV.

The chain recombines TRBV30 with TRBJ1-1, with TRBD1 matching over 7 bases. After removal of 2 bases from V and 1 base from J, the junction contained 16 bases not matched to a gene. Germline loops: CDR1 GTSNPN, CDR2 SVGIG (reference sequence). The CDR3 contains 18 residues. The CDR3 sequence: CAWSSMRGRIGSNTEAFF. The CDR3 DNA sequence: TGTGCCTGGAGTTCGATGAGGGGGCGCATAGGATCGAACACTGAAGCTTTCTTT.